The 32 T cell receptor beta chains in this list originate from one sample, sequenced in a study of cytomegalovirus exposure and HLA in healthy donors. Amplification used 60 Vbeta primers and 13 Jbeta primers. TCRdb's table, derived via immunoSEQ multiplex PCR, lists solely in-frame clones and lacks some. The sample comprises about 250,000 clones, over 75% of which are singletons, and approximately 0.49% rests with the top ten. Source material: PBMCs. All receptors come from a boy under 18 in good health and CMV-seronegative.

The rearrangement uses TRBV28 and TRBJ2-1, with 7 bases lining up with TRBD2. The V gene end was trimmed by 5 bases and the J gene end by 8 bases; junction bases not matched to a gene: 15. The CDR3 is 16 residues long. Germline CDR1 reads MDHEN; CDR2 reads SYDVKM. The CDR3: CASSPLRSGKLDEQFF. In nucleotides, the CDR3 is TGTGCCAGCAGTCCCCTGAGGAGCGGGAAGTTGGATGAGCAGTTCTTC.

V and J are TRBV5-1 and TRBJ2-3, with a weak D call TRBD2 (6 bases). Between the trimmed V and J ends, which lost 2 bases and 6 bases, there was a span of 16 bases. The germline CDR1 and CDR2 sequences are SGHRS and YFSETQ. The CDR3 has 15 amino acids. CDR3 sequence (DNA): TGCGCCAGCAGCTTCCGTGGGAGGATGGTGGATACGCAGTATTTT. It specifies CASSFRGRMVDTQYF.

The J gene is TRBJ1-2, the V gene TRBV27; D possibly corresponds to TRBD1 (5 bases). V was pared by 4 bases and J by 7 bases, with 10 bases between. This CDR3 spans 12 amino acids. Germline loops: CDR1 MNHEY, CDR2 SMNVEV (reference sequence). CDR3 DNA: TGTGCCAGCAGTTCCTTGCAGGGTGGCTACACCTTC. This sequence encodes CASSSLQGGYTF.

The rearrangement uses TRBV29-1 and TRBJ2-7, with a weak D call TRBD1 (5 bases). The CDR3 has 14 amino acids. With 6 bases removed from V and 0 bases from J, the gap between germline ends came to 15 bases. CDR1 is SQVTM and CDR2 is ANQGSEA in the germline V gene. CDR3 DNA sequence: TGCAGCGTCGAGGAAGGGGATAGCTCCTACGAGCAGTACTTC. This gives the protein CSVEEGDSSYEQYF.

J is TRBJ2-5 and V is TRBV2; a possible D gene is TRBD1 (6 bases). Gene TRBJ2-7 matches the end of the DNA better, so the J call may be wrong. The CDR3 sequence is 13 residues long. CDR1 is SNHLY, CDR2 FYNNEI, per germline. The CDR3 DNA reads as TGTGCCAGCGGGGACATCCCACCCTACGAGCAGTACTTC. As protein: CASGDIPPYEQYF.

The chain combines TRBV5-8 with TRBJ2-7; 10 bases align to TRBD1. The V gene's germline CDR1 is SGHTS and CDR2 YDEGEE. This CDR3 spans 14 amino acids. V shed 4 bases, J shed 3 bases, and the junction held 4 bases outside the gene matches. The CDR3 DNA is TGTGCCAGCAGCGAAAGGACAGGGGGCTACGAGCAGTACTTC. It translates to CASSERTGGYEQYF.

The chain joins TRBV18 to TRBJ2-7; 7 nucleotides line up with TRBD1. J lost 2 bases, V lost 1 base, and 5 bases had no gene match. The CDR3 extends over 15 amino acids. The V gene's germline CDR1 is KGHSH and CDR2 LQKENI. The CDR3 loop reads CASSPRGTEPYEQYF. CDR3 coding DNA: TGTGCCAGCTCACCACGGGGGACAGAACCCTACGAGCAGTACTTC.

The chain has TRBV6-5 and TRBJ2-1, with TRBD2 identical over 9 bases. The CDR3 is 15 residues long. Germline CDR1 MNHEY, CDR2 SVGAGI. The V segment lost 6 bases and the J segment 7 bases; nucleotides outside the gene matches: 10. CDR3 nucleotide sequence: TGTGCCAGCAGCTGGACGCGGGGGGGCGGGAATGAGCAGTTCTTC. It encodes CASSWTRGGGNEQFF.

On this clone: The same CDR3 also results from other DNA sequences found in this sample. The V call is TRBV19, the J call TRBJ2-2, with D uncertain. Trimming stripped 3 bases from V and 2 bases from J, with 7 bases between. This CDR3 has 14 amino acids. CDR1 and CDR2 (germline): LNHDA, SQIVND (reference sequence). The CDR3 DNA sequence: TGTGCCAGTAGTATCTCTAGAAACACCGGGGAGCTGTTTTTT. Translating gives CASSISRNTGELFF.

The V call is TRBV27, the J call TRBJ2-5; 13 nucleotides agree with TRBD2. The J call may not be correct, given that the DNA end is closer to TRBJ2-7. The CDR3 consists of 16 residues. Germline CDR1 is MNHEY and CDR2 is SMNVEV (reference sequence). CDR3 sequence reads: CASSQWTSGGTYEQYF. The CDR3 nucleotides are TGTGCCAGCAGCCAATGGACTAGCGGGGGCACCTACGAGCAGTACTTC.

The V and J genes are TRBV27 and TRBJ2-1, with D unclear. Germline V gene sequence: CDR1 MNHEY, CDR2 SMNVEV (reference sequence). V lost 3 bases, J lost 9 bases, and 12 bases lay in between. The CDR3 has 13 amino acids. The CDR3 sequence is CASSFSVSVEQFF. DNA of the CDR3: TGTGCCAGCAGTTTTTCAGTTTCCGTTGAGCAGTTCTTC.

V and J are TRBV7-9 and TRBJ1-1; 7 nucleotides match TRBD1. The V gene end was trimmed by 0 bases and the J gene end by 4 bases; junction bases not matched to a gene: 8. Germline assignment: CDR1 SEHNR and CDR2 FQNEAQ (reference sequence). The CDR3 is made up of 16 amino acids. CDR3 bases: TGTGCCAGCAGCTTAGCGGTAGGGGGCGTCGCCACTGAAGCTTTCTTT. Translating it yields CASSLAVGGVATEAFF. Together with reference TRBV7-9 and TRBJ1-1, the CDR3 gives the full variable domain: DTGVSQNPRHKITKRGQNVTFRCDPISEHNRLYWYRQTLGQGPEFLTYFQNEAQLEKSRLLSDRFSAERPKGSFSTLEIQRTEQGDSAMYLCASSLAVGGVATEAFFGQGTRLTVV.

The gene calls are TRBV9 and TRBJ2-5; 8 bases line up with TRBD2. CDR1 is SGDLS and CDR2 is YYNGEE in the germline V gene. The ends lost 3 bases at V and 3 bases at J; junction bases unmatched: 7. The CDR3 extends over 15 amino acids. DNA of the CDR3: TGTGCCAGCAGCGATCTCGGAGCGGGAGAAGAGACCCAGTACTTC. Its protein product is CASSDLGAGEETQYF.

This chain connects TRBV5-1 to TRBJ2-1, with D possibly being TRBD2 (6 bases). V lost 2 bases, J lost 0 bases, and 9 bases lay in between. Germline lookup yields CDR1 SGHRS and CDR2 YFSETQ. The CDR3 contains 15 residues. The CDR3 loop is CASSFGGDSYNEQFF. CDR3 nucleotide sequence: TGCGCCAGCAGCTTCGGCGGGGACTCCTACAATGAGCAGTTCTTC.

This clone showed up just once. The gene calls are TRBV9 and TRBJ1-2; 7 bases are a match to TRBD1. The germline V gene has CDR1 SGDLS and CDR2 YYNGEE. This CDR3 is 13 amino acids long. J was trimmed by 4 bases and V by 4 bases; bases with no gene match: 4. Here the CDR3 reads CASSPGGSYGYTF. CDR3 in DNA: TGTGCCAGCAGCCCAGGGGGGTCCTATGGCTACACCTTC.

This rearrangement joins TRBV6-5 to TRBJ1-2; 8 positions agree with TRBD1. The ends lost 4 bases at V and 5 bases at J; junction bases unmatched: 3. The germline CDR1 and CDR2 sequences are MNHEY and SVGAGI. The CDR3 is made up of 13 amino acids. CDR3 amino acids: CASSWDRSYGYTF. The DNA for the CDR3 is TGTGCCAGCAGTTGGGACAGGAGTTATGGCTACACCTTC.

The J gene is TRBJ2-3, the V gene TRBV5-1, with 8 bases that match TRBD2. J lost 0 bases, V lost 2 bases, and 8 bases had no gene match. This CDR3 contains 17 residues. The germline gives CDR1 SGHRS, CDR2 YFSETQ. The CDR3 DNA is TGCGCCAGCAGCTTCTCTGACGGGGGGGCTAGCACAGATACGCAGTATTTT. Its protein product is CASSFSDGGASTDTQYF.

This chain connects TRBV7-9 to TRBJ2-5; TRBD1 is a possible D gene (5 bases). Germline CDR1 reads SEHNR; CDR2 reads FQNEAQ (reference sequence). The V and J ends lost 7 bases and 2 bases respectively, with 11 bases between them. The CDR3 is 13 amino acids. This chain's CDR3 is CASNLGPQETQYF. The CDR3 DNA reads TGTGCCAGCAATTTGGGGCCTCAAGAGACCCAGTACTTC.

The chain links TRBV7-9 to TRBJ2-3; D unresolved. In germline, CDR1 is SEHNR, CDR2 FQNEAQ (reference sequence). This CDR3 is built from 13 residues. Deletions cut 5 bases from V and 6 bases from J, with 12 bases between. CDR3 coding DNA: TGTGCCAGCAGCCCCTTATCAGGTGATACGCAGTATTTT. Residues: CASSPLSGDTQYF.

This chain joins TRBV19 and TRBJ2-3; 8 bases align to TRBD2. There are 16 residues in the CDR3. Losses at the gene ends were 7 bases for V and 3 bases for J; bases not matched to a gene: 12. Per germline, CDR1 LNHDA and CDR2 SQIVND (reference sequence). CDR3 bases: TGTGCCAGTAAAGACCAGAGCGGGAGCGAAACAGATACGCAGTATTTT. Translation: CASKDQSGSETDTQYF. The variable domain in full, with the rest retrieved from reference TRBV19 and TRBJ2-3, is DGGITQSPKYLFRKEGQNVTLSCEQNLNHDAMYWYRQDPGQGLRLIYYSQIVNDFQKGDIAEGYSVSREKKESFPLTVTSAQKNPTAFYLCASKDQSGSETDTQYFGPGTRLTVL.

The V call is TRBV5-4, the J call TRBJ2-3; 9 positions agree with TRBD1. Trimming cost V 4 bases and J 4 bases; bases outside gene matches: 7. Germline lookup yields CDR1 SGHNT and CDR2 YYREEE (reference sequence). This CDR3 contains 15 residues. CDR3 DNA: TGTGCCAGCAGCGCCCGGGACAGGGTGGCAGATACGCAGTATTTT. Amino acids: CASSARDRVADTQYF.

This clone was counted a few times. The chain joins TRBV25-1 to TRBJ2-1; 10 nucleotides match TRBD1. Trimming cost V 4 bases and J 6 bases; bases outside gene matches: 3. The V gene's germline CDR1 is MGHDK and CDR2 SYGVNS. This CDR3 contains 14 residues. CDR3 amino acids: CASSVWTGGNEQFF. The CDR3 DNA reads TGTGCCAGCAGTGTCTGGACAGGGGGCAATGAGCAGTTCTTC.

The genes are TRBV11-3 and TRBJ2-5, with TRBD1 matching over 7 bases. Losses at the gene ends were 1 base for V and 5 bases for J; bases not matched to a gene: 16. This CDR3 has 18 amino acids. CDR1 SGHNT and CDR2 YENEEA come from the germline V gene. The CDR3 loop is CASSLGSWPGQVVETQYF. CDR3 bases: TGTGCCAGCAGCTTAGGTTCCTGGCCAGGACAGGTCGTGGAGACCCAGTACTTC.

The chain recombines TRBV5-5 with TRBJ2-5, with 15 bases identical to TRBD2. After removal of 5 bases from V and 2 bases from J, the junction contained 13 bases not matched to a gene. This CDR3 has 19 residues. Looked up from germline, CDR1 is SGHKS and CDR2 is YYEKEE (reference sequence). CDR3 protein: CASSQTRRTSGGEQETQYF. The CDR3 region has the DNA TGTGCCAGCAGTCAAACTCGCAGGACTAGCGGGGGGGAGCAAGAGACCCAGTACTTC.

This clone was seen more than once but under ten times. The rearrangement uses TRBV27 and TRBJ2-3, with 7 bases aligning to TRBD1. The germline V gene has CDR1 MNHEY and CDR2 SMNVEV (reference sequence). The CDR3 runs to 17 residues. With V trimmed by 11 bases and J by 1 base, 18 bases remained unmatched. The CDR3 DNA reads TGTGCCGCCCTCCCGCGAGGTAGGGGGCTAGGCACAGATACGCAGTATTTT. Amino acids: CAALPRGRGLGTDTQYF.

The rearrangement uses TRBV4-1 and TRBJ2-2; D unresolved. V lost 4 bases and J lost 0, with 15 bases in between. CDR1 MGHRA and CDR2 YSYEKL come from the germline V gene. CDR3 length: 17 amino acids. DNA of the CDR3: TGCGCCAGCAGCCCAATCACGGTGTTCGCGAACACCGGGGAGCTGTTTTTT. Protein sequence: CASSPITVFANTGELFF.

This sequence joins TRBV6-1 and TRBJ1-1; a possible D gene is TRBD1 (6 bases). This CDR3 region has 12 residues. The V and J ends lost 4 bases and 7 bases respectively, with 10 bases between them. Germline V gene data show CDR1 as MNHNS and CDR2 as SASEGT. CDR3 nucleotide sequence: TGTGCCAGCAGTGGAATAGGGGGTGAAGCTTTCTTT. Its translation is CASSGIGGEAFF.

This rearrangement joins TRBV15 to TRBJ1-1; 8 nucleotides align to TRBD1. V gave up 0 bases and J gave up 8 bases; unmatched junction bases: 8. This CDR3 is built from 15 residues. Germline CDR1 and CDR2: LNHNV and YYDKDF (reference sequence). Written as DNA, the CDR3 is TGTGCCACCAGCAGAGATCGGACAGGGAGGTCCGAAGCTTTCTTT. Translating it yields CATSRDRTGRSEAFF.

J is TRBJ2-3 and V is TRBV10-2; D unresolved. The CDR3 extends over 13 amino acids. Trimming shortened V by 6 bases and J by 3 bases, and 10 bases separated the two germline ends. The germline CDR1 and CDR2 sequences are WSHSY and SAAADI. CDR3 residues: CASSPLRTDTQYF. For the CDR3, the DNA is TGCGCCAGCAGCCCTTTGCGGACAGATACGCAGTATTTT.

The V and J genes are TRBV6-1 and TRBJ1-5; D is ambiguous. The CDR3 runs to 15 residues. V gave up 2 bases and J gave up 4 bases, with 12 bases separating them. Per germline, CDR1 MNHNS and CDR2 SASEGT. The CDR3 is CASSETRGPNQPQHF. The DNA for the CDR3 is TGTGCCAGCAGTGAAACCCGTGGGCCAAATCAGCCCCAGCATTTT.

V and J are TRBV27 and TRBJ1-5, with D uncertain. Germline CDR1 is MNHEY and CDR2 is SMNVEV (reference sequence). The CDR3 is 13 residues long. V was clipped by 2 bases and J by 4 bases, with 6 bases between them. Here the CDR3 DNA reads TGTGCCAGCAGTTTAAATCGGAATCAGCCCCAGCATTTT. Its translation: CASSLNRNQPQHF.

The chain recombines TRBV6-5 with TRBJ2-2; possible D gene TRBD1, 6 bases. Per germline, CDR1 MNHEY and CDR2 SVGAGI. The CDR3 runs to 12 residues. V gave up 6 bases and J gave up 6 bases, with 8 bases separating them. CDR3 nucleotide sequence: TGTGCCAGCAGCACAGGGCCCGGGGAGCTGTTTTTT. Residues: CASSTGPGELFF.